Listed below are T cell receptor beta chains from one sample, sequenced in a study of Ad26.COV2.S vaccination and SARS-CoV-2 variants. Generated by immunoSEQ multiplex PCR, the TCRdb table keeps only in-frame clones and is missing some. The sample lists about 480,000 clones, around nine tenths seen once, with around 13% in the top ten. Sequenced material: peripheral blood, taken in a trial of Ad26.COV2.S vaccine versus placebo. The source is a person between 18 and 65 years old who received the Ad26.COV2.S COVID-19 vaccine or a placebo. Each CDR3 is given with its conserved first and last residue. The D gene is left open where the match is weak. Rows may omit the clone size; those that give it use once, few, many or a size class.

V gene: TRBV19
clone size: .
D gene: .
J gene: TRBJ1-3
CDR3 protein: CASSIVLGNTIYF
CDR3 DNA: TGTGCCAGTAGTATCGTTCTTGGAAACACCATATATTTT

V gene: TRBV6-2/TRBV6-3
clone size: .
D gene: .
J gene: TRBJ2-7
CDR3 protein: CASSYRPGSEQYF
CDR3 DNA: TGTGCCAGCAGTTATCGACCGGGATCCGAGCAGTACTTC

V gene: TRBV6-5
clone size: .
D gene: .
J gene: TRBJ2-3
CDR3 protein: CASRGTITDTQYF
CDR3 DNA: TGTGCCAGCAGGGGAACGATCACAGATACGCAGTATTTT

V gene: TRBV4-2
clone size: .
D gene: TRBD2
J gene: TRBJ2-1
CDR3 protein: CASSQAGLAEALYNEQFF
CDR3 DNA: TGTGCCAGCAGCCAAGCGGGACTAGCGGAGGCCCTCTACAATGAGCAGTTCTTC

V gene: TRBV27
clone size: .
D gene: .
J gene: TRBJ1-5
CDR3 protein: CASSHGLSSNQPQHF
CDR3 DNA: TGTGCCAGCAGCCATGGACTCTCTAGCAATCAGCCCCAGCATTTT

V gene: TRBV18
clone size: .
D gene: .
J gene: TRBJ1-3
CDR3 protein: CASSPKEAGRNTIYF
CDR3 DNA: TGTGCCAGCTCACCAAAAGAGGCCGGGCGGAACACCATATATTTT

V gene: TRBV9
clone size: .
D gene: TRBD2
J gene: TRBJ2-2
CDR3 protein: CASSVAGRLAGLSFSGELFF
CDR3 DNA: TGTGCCAGCAGCGTAGCGGGTCGACTAGCGGGATTGAGTTTTTCCGGGGAGCTGTTTTTT

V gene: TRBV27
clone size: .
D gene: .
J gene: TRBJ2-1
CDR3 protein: CAAAAGRGKEQFF
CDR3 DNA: TGTGCCGCCGCCGCGGGTCGAGGCAAAGAGCAGTTCTTC

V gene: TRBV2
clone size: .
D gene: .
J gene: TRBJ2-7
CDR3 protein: CASSERRAYEQYF
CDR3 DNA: TGTGCCAGCAGTGAAAGGCGGGCCTACGAGCAGTACTTC

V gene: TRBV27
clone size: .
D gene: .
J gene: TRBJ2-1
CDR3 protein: CASSRIDPRKGKYNEQFF
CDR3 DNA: TGTGCCAGCAGCCGAATCGATCCTAGGAAGGGAAAGTACAATGAGCAGTTCTTC

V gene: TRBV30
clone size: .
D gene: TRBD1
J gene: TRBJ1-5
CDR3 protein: CAWSGQVRGSNQPQHF
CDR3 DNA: TGTGCCTGGAGTGGTCAGGTCAGGGGGAGCAATCAGCCCCAGCATTTT

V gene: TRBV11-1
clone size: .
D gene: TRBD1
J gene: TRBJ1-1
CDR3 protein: CASSLGQGAAEAFF
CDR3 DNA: TGTGCCAGCAGCTTGGGACAGGGGGCGGCTGAAGCTTTCTTT

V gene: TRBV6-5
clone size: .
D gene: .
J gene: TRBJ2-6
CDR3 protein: CASARAIGANVLTF
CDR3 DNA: TGTGCCAGCGCCCGGGCGATCGGGGCCAACGTCCTGACTTTC

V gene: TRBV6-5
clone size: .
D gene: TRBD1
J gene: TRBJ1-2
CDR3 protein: CASRPAQGVHYGYTF
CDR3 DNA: TGTGCCAGCAGGCCCGCACAGGGGGTGCACTATGGCTACACCTTC

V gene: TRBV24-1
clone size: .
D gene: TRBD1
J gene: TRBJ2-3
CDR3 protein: CATSDMTGGQGGPDTQYF
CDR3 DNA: TGTGCCACCAGTGATATGACCGGGGGACAGGGAGGCCCAGATACGCAGTATTTT

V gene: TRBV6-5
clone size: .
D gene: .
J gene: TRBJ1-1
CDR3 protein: CASRTGNTEAFF
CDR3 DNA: TGTGCCAGCCGTACAGGGAACACTGAAGCTTTCTTT

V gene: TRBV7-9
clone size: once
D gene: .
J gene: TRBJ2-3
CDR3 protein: CASSFRTDTQYF
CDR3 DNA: TGTGCCAGCAGCTTCCGGACAGATACGCAGTATTTT

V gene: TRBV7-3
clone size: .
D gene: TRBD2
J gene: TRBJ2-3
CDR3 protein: CASSPLAGAADTQYF
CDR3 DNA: TGTGCCAGCAGCCCGTTAGCGGGAGCGGCAGATACGCAGTATTTT

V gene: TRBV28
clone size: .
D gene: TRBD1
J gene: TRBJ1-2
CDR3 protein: CASSPPGQGALGYTF
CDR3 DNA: TGTGCCAGCAGCCCCCCGGGACAGGGGGCCCTTGGCTACACCTTC

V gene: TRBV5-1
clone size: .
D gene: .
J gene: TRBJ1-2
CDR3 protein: CASSPQGAEGYTF
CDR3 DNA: TGCGCCAGCAGCCCGCAGGGAGCGGAGGGCTACACCTTC

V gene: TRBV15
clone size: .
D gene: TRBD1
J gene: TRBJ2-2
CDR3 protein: CATSATGADTGELFF
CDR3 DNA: TGTGCCACCAGCGCGACAGGGGCAGACACCGGGGAGCTGTTTTTT

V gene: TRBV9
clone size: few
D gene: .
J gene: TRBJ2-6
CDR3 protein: CASSVHRGGTGANVLTF
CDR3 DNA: TGTGCCAGCAGCGTCCACAGGGGGGGAACTGGGGCCAACGTCCTGACTTTC

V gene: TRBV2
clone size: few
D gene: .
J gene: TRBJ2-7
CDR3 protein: CASAELGDYEQYF
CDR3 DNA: TGTGCCAGCGCTGAGCTTGGGGACTACGAGCAGTACTTC

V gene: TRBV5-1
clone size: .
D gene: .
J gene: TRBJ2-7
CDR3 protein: CASSLAPEGEQYF
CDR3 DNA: TGCGCCAGCAGCTTGGCCCCCGAGGGCGAGCAGTACTTC

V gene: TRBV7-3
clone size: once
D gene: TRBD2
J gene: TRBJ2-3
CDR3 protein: CASSATLAGGDTQYF
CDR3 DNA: TGTGCCAGCAGCGCCACACTAGCGGGAGGGGATACGCAGTATTTT

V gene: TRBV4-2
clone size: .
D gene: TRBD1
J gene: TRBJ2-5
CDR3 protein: CASSQGPGGPEETQYF
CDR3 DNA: TGTGCCAGCAGCCAAGGTCCAGGGGGCCCCGAAGAGACCCAGTACTTC

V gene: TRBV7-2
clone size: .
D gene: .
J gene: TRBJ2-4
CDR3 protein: CASSFRSAKNIQYF
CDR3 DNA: TGTGCCAGCAGCTTTCGCTCGGCCAAAAACATTCAGTACTTC

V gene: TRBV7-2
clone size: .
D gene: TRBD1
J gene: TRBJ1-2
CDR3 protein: CASSLAPAGTGVGGGYTF
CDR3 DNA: TGTGCCAGCAGCTTAGCCCCGGCGGGGACAGGGGTAGGGGGTGGCTACACCTTC

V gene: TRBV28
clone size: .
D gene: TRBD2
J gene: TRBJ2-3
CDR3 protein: CASSGPTSGSGWGGTDTQYF
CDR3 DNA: TGTGCCAGCAGTGGCCCGACTAGCGGGAGCGGGTGGGGGGGCACAGATACGCAGTATTTT

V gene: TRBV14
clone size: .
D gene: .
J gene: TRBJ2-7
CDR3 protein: CASSQDRELAAYEQYF
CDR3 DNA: TGTGCCAGCAGCCAAGATCGGGAACTAGCAGCTTACGAGCAGTACTTC

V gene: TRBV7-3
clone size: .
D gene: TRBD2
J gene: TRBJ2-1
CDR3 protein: CASSRTSGRAGEQFF
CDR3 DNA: TGTGCCAGCAGCAGGACTAGCGGGAGGGCTGGTGAGCAGTTCTTC

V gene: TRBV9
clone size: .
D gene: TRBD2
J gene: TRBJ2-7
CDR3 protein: CASSGLSGGEQYF
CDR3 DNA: TGTGCCAGCAGCGGACTGTCGGGGGGAGAGCAGTACTTC

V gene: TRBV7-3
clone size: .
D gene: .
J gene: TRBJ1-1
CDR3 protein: CASSETGKNTEAFF
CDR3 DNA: TGTGCCAGCAGCGAAACTGGAAAGAACACTGAAGCTTTCTTT

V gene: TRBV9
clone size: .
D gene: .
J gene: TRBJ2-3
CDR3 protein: CASSVGGRATDTQYF
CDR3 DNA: TGTGCCAGCAGCGTAGGAGGCAGGGCTACAGATACGCAGTATTTT

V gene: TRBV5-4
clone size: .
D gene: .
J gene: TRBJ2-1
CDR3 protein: CASSLPGGQRYNEQFF
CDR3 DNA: TGTGCCAGCAGCCTTCCCGGGGGACAGCGATACAATGAGCAGTTCTTC

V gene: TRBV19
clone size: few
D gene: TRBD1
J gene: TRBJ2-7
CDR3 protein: CASKPGQGAYEQYF
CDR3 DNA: TGTGCCAGTAAGCCGGGACAGGGGGCGTACGAGCAGTACTTC

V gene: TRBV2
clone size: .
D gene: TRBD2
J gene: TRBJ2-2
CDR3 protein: CASSELAGVLGTGELFF
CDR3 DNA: TGTGCCAGCAGTGAGCTAGCGGGAGTGTTGGGCACCGGGGAGCTGTTTTTT

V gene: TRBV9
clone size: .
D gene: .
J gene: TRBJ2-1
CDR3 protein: CASSGGPSGFNEQFF
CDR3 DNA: TGTGCCAGCAGCGGGGGGCCGAGCGGGTTTAATGAGCAGTTCTTC

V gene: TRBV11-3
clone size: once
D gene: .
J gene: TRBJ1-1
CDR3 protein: CASSLDQGDEAFF
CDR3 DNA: TGTGCCAGCAGCTTAGATCAAGGGGACGAAGCTTTCTTT

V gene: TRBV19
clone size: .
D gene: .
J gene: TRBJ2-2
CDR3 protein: CASSPQDTYTGELFF
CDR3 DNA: TGTGCCAGTAGTCCCCAAGACACTTACACCGGGGAGCTGTTTTTT

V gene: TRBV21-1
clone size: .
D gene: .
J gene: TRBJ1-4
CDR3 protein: CASSKEGTGGTTNEKLFF
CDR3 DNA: TGTGCCAGCAGCAAAGAGGGGACAGGGGGAACAACTAATGAAAAACTGTTTTTT

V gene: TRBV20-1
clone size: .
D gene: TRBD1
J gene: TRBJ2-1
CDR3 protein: CSAKGTGRPFF
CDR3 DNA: TGCAGTGCTAAAGGGACAGGGAGGCCGTTCTTC

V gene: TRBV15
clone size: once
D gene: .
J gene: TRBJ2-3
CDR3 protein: CATSRDPLPPGDTQYF
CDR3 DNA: TGTGCCACCAGCAGAGATCCACTCCCGCCGGGAGATACGCAGTATTTT

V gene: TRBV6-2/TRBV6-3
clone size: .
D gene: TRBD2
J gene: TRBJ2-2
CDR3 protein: CASSYSGLAGGRTGELFF
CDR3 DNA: TGTGCCAGCAGTTACTCGGGGCTAGCGGGAGGAAGAACCGGGGAGCTGTTTTTT

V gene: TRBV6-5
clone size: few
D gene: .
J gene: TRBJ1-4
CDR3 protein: CASSAGGATNEKLFF
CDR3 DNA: TGTGCCAGCTCAGCGGGGGGTGCAACTAATGAAAAACTGTTTTTT

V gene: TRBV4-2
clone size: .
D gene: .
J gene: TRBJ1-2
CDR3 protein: CASSQETPYDGYTF
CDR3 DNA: TGTGCCAGCAGCCAAGAAACTCCGTATGATGGCTACACCTTC

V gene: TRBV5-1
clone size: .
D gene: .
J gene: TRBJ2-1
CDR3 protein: CASSLGRIINEQFF
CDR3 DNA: TGCGCCAGCAGCTTGGGTAGGATCATCAATGAGCAGTTCTTC

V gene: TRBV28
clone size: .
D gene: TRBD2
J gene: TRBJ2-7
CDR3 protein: CASRTSGLSYEQYF
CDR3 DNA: TGTGCCAGCAGAACTAGCGGGTTATCCTACGAGCAGTACTTC

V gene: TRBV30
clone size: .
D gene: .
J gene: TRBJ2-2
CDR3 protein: CAWSPVRRELFF
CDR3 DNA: TGTGCCTGGAGTCCTGTCAGGAGGGAGCTGTTTTTT

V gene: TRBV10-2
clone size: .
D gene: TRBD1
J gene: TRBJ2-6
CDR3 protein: CASSDHQGAPGANVLTF
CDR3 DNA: TGCGCCAGCAGTGACCATCAGGGGGCCCCTGGGGCCAACGTCCTGACTTTC

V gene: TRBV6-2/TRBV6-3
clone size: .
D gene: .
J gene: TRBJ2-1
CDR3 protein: CASSDGTHFDEQFF
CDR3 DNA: TGTGCCAGCAGCGACGGGACTCATTTCGATGAGCAGTTCTTC

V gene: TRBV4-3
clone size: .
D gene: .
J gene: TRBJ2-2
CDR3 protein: CASSRGRGSTGELFF
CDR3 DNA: TGCGCCAGCAGCCGGGGAAGAGGCAGCACCGGGGAGCTGTTTTTT

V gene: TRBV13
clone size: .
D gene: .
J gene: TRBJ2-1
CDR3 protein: CASSLLASRSSYNEQFF
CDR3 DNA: TGTGCCAGCAGCTTACTTGCTAGCCGGAGCTCCTACAATGAGCAGTTCTTC

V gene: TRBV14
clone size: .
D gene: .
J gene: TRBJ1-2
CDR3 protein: CASSPSSVFDYGYTF
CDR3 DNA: TGTGCCAGCAGCCCTTCATCGGTTTTTGACTATGGCTACACCTTC